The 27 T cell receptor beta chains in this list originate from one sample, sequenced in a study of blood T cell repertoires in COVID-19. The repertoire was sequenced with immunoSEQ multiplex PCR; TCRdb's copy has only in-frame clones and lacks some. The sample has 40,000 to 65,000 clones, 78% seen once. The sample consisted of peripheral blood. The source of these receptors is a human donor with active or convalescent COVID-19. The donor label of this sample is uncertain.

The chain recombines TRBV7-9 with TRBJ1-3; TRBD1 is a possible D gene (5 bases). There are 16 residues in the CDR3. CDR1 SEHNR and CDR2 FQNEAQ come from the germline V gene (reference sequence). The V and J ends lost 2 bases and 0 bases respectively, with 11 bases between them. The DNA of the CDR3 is TGTGCCAGCAGCTTACCTACAGGACACTCTGGAAACACCATATATTTT. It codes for CASSLPTGHSGNTIYF.

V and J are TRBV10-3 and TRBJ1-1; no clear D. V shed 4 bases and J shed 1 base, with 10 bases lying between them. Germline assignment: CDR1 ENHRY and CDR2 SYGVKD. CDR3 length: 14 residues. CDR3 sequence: CAISAPPGNTEAFF. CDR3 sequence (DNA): TGTGCCATCAGTGCCCCGCCAGGGAACACTGAAGCTTTCTTT.

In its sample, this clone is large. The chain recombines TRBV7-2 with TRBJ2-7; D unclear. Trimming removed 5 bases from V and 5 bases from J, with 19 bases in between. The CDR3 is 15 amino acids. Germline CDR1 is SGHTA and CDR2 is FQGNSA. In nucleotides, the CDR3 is TGTGCCAGCAGCCCTTCCTTTGGCTCGGGTGACGAGCAGTACTTC. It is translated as CASSPSFGSGDEQYF.

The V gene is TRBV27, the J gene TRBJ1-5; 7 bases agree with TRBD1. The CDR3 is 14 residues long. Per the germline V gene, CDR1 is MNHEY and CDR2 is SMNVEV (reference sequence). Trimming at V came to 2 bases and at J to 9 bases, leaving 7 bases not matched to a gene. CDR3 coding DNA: TGTGCCAGCAGTTTAAACAGGGGACATGGGCCCCAGCATTTT. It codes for CASSLNRGHGPQHF.

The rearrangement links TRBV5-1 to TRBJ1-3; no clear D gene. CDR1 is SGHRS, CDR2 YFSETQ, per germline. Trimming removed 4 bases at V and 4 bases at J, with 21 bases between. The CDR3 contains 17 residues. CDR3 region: CASSPDYGRLRGNTIYF. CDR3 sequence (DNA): TGCGCCAGCAGCCCAGACTATGGCAGATTAAGAGGAAACACCATATATTTT.

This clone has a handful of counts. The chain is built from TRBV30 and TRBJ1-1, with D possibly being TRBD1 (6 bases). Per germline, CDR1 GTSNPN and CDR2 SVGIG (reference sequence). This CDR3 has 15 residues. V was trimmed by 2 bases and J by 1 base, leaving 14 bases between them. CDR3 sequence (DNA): TGTGCCTGGAGTAGTTTGGGACAAGCGAACACTGAAGCTTTCTTT. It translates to CAWSSLGQANTEAFF.

CDR3 sequence: CAWAIGGNQPQHF. CDR3 DNA: TGTGCCTGGGCTATTGGTGGCAATCAGCCCCAGCATTTT. The chain employs TRBV30 and TRBJ1-5; D gene ambiguous. The CDR3 sequence is 13 residues long. Trimming pared 5 bases from V and 2 bases from J, leaving 10 bases between. The V gene's germline CDR1 is GTSNPN and CDR2 SVGIG (reference sequence).

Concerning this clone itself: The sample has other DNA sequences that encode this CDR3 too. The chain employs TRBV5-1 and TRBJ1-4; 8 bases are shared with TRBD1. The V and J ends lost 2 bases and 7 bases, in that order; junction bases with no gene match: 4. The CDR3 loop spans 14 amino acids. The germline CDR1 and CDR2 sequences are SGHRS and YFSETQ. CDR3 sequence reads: CASSFGQGGEKLFF. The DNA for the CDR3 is TGCGCCAGCAGCTTTGGACAGGGCGGTGAAAAACTGTTTTTT. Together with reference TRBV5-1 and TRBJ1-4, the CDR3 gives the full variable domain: KAGVTQTPRYLIKTRGQQVTLSCSPISGHRSVSWYQQTPGQGLQFLFEYFSETQRNKGNFPGRFSGRQFSNSRSEMNVSTLELGDSALYLCASSFGQGGEKLFFGSGTQLSVL.

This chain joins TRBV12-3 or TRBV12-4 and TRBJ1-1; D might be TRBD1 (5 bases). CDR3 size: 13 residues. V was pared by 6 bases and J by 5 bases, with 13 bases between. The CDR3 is CASSQGSKTEAFF. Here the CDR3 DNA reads TGTGCCAGCAGCCAGGGAAGTAAAACTGAAGCTTTCTTT.

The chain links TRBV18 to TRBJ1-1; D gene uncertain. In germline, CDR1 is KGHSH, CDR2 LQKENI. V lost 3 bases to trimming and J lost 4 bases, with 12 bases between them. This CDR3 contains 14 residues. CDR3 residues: CASSPSVEGTEAFF. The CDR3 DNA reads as TGTGCCAGCTCACCTTCAGTGGAGGGCACTGAAGCTTTCTTT.

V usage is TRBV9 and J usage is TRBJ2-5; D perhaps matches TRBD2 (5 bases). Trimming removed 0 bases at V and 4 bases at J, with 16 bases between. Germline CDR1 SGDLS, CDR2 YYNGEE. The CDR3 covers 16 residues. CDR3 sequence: CASSVGSSNEIETQYF. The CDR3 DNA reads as TGTGCCAGCAGCGTAGGTTCTAGCAATGAGATAGAGACCCAGTACTTC.

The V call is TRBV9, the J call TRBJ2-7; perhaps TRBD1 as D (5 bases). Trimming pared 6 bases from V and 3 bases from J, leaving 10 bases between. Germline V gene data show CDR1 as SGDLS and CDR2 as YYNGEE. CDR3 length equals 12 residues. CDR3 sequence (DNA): TGTGCCAGCATGGAAGGGGACTACGAGCAGTACTTC. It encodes CASMEGDYEQYF.

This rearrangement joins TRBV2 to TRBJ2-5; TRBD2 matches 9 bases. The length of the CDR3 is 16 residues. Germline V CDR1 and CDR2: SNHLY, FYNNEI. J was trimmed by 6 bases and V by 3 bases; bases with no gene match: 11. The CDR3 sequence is CASSDWGSGSKKTQYF. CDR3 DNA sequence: TGTGCCAGCAGTGATTGGGGTAGCGGGAGTAAAAAGACCCAGTACTTC.

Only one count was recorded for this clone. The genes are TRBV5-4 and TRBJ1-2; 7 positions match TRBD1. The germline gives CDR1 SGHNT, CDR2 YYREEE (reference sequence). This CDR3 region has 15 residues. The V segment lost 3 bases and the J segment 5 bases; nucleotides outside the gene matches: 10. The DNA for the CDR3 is TGTGCCAGCAGCTCCCCTGGACAGGCAGCTTATGGCTACACCTTC. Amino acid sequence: CASSSPGQAAYGYTF.

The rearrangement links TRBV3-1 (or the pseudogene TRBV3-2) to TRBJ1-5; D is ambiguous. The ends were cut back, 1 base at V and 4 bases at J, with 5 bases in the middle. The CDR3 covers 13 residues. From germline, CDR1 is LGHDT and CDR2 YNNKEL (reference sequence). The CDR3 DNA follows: TGTGCCAGCAGCCAAGCTCAGAATCAGCCCCAGCATTTT. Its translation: CASSQAQNQPQHF.

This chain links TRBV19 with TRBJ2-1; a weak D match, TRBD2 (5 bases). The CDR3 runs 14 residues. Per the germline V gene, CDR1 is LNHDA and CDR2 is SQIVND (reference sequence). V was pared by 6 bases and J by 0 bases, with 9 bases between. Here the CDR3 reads CASSGMGSYNEQFF. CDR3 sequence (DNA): TGTGCCAGTAGCGGGATGGGCTCCTACAATGAGCAGTTCTTC.

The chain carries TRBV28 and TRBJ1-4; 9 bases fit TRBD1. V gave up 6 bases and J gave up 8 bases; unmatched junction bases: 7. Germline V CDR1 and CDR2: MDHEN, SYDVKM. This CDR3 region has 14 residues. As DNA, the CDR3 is TGTGCCAGCAGCTCCGGGACAGGGTACGAAAAACTGTTTTTT. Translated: CASSSGTGYEKLFF.

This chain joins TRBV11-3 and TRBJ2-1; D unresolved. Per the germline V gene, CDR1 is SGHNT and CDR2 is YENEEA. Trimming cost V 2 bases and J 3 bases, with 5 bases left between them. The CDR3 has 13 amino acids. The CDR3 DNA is TGTGCCAGCAGCTTAAACAGCTACAATGAGCAGTTCTTC. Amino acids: CASSLNSYNEQFF.

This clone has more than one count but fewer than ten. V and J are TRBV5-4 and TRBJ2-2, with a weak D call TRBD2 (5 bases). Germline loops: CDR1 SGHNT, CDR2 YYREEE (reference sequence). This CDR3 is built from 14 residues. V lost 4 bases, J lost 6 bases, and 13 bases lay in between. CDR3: CASSGTSASGELFF. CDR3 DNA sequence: TGTGCCAGCAGCGGCACTAGTGCCTCCGGGGAGCTGTTTTTT.

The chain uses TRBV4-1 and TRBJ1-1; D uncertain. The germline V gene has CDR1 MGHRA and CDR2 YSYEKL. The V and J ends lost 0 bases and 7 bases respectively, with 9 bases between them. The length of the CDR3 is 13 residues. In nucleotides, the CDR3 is TGCGCCAGCAGCCAAGATATTGTGAGTGAAGCTTTCTTT. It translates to CASSQDIVSEAFF.

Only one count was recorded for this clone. The CDR3 spells CASSLRIRGPYEQYF. For the CDR3, the DNA is TGTGCCAGCAGCTTAAGGATCAGAGGTCCCTACGAGCAGTACTTC. V is TRBV7-2 and J is TRBJ2-7, with D hard to call. Germline assignment: CDR1 SGHTA and CDR2 FQGNSA. Trimming took off 2 bases at V and 2 bases at J, with 13 bases between the two ends. CDR3 size: 15 residues.

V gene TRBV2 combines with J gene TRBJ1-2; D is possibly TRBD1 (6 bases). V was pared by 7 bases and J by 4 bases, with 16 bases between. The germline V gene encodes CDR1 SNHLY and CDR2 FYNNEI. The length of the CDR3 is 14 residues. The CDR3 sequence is CASNPDRSSYGYTF. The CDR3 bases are TGTGCCAGCAATCCGGACAGATCCTCCTATGGCTACACCTTC.

CDR3 loop: CASSAGTGDEKLFF. CDR3 sequence (DNA): TGTGCCAGCAGCGCGGGGACAGGGGATGAAAAACTGTTTTTT. The rearrangement links TRBV11-1 to TRBJ1-4; the match to TRBD1 covers 10 bases. The V gene end was trimmed by 5 bases and the J gene end by 6 bases; junction bases not matched to a gene: 3. Germline assignment: CDR1 SGHAT and CDR2 FQDESV (reference sequence). The CDR3 sequence is 14 residues long.

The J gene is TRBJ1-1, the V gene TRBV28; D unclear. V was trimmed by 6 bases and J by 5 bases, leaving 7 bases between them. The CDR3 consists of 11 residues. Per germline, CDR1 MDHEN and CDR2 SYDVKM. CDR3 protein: CASSRVTEAFF. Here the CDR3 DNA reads TGTGCCAGCAGCCGGGTGACTGAAGCTTTCTTT.

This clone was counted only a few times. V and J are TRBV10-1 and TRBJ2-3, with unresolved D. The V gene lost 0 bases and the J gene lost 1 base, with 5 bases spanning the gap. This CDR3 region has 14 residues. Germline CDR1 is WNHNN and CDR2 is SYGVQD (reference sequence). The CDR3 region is CASSESTGTDTQYF. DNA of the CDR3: TGCGCCAGCAGTGAGTCTACGGGCACAGATACGCAGTATTTT.

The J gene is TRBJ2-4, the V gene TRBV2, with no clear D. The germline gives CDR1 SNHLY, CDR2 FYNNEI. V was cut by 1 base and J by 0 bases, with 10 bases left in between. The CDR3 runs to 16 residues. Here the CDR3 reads CASSEVRVLAKNIQYF. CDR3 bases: TGTGCCAGCAGTGAAGTGAGAGTGCTAGCCAAAAACATTCAGTACTTC.

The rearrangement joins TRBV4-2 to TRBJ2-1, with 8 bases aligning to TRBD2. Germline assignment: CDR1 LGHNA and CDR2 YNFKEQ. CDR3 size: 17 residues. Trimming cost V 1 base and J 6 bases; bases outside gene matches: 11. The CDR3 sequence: CASSQVTSGSYGNEQFF. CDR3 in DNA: TGTGCCAGCAGCCAAGTGACCAGCGGGAGTTATGGCAATGAGCAGTTCTTC.